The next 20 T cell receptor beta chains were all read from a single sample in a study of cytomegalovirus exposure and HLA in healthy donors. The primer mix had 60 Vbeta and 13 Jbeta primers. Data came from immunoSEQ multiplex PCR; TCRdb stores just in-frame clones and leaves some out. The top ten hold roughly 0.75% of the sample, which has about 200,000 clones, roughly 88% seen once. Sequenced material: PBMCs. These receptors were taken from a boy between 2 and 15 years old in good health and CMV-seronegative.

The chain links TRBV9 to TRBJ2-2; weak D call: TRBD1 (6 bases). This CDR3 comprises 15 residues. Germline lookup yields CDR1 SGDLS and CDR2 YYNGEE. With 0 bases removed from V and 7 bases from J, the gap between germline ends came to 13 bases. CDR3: CASSVGYQGNGELFF. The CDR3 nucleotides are TGTGCCAGCAGCGTAGGTTATCAGGGGAACGGGGAGCTGTTTTTT. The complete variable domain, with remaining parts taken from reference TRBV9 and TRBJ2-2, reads DSGVTQTPKHLITATGQRVTLRCSPRSGDLSVYWYQQSLDQGLQFLIQYYNGEERAKGNILERFSAQQFPDLHSELNLSSLELGDSALYFCASSVGYQGNGELFFGEGSRLTVL.

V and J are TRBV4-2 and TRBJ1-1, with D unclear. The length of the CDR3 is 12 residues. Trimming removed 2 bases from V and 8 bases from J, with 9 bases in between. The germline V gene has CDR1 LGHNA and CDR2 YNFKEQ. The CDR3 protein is CASSQPGREAFF. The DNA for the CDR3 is TGTGCCAGCAGCCAACCCGGGAGAGAAGCTTTCTTT.

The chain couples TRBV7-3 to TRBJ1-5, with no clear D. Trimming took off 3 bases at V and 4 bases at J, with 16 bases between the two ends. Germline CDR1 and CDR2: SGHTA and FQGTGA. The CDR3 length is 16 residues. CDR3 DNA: TGTGCCAGCAGCTTGAGGAAACCCTTTGGGAATCAGCCCCAGCATTTT. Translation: CASSLRKPFGNQPQHF.

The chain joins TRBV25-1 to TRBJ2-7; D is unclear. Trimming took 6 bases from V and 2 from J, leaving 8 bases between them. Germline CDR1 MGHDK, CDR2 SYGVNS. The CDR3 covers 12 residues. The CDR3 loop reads CASRGRTYEQYF. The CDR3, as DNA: TGTGCCAGCAGGGGCAGGACCTACGAGCAGTACTTC.

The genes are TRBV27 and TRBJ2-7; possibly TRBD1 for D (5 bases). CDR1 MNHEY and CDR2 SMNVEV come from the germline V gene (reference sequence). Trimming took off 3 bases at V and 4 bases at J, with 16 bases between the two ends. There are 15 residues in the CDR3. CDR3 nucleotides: TGTGCCAGCAGTTTTAGGGGCGGATCGTCTTACGAGCAGTACTTC. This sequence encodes CASSFRGGSSYEQYF.

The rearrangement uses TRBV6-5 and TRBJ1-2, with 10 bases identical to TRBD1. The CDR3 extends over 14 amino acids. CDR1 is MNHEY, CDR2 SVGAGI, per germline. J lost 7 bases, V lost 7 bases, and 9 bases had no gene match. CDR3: CASTSQWDRGGYTF. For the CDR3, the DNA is TGTGCCAGCACTTCACAGTGGGACAGGGGTGGCTACACCTTC.

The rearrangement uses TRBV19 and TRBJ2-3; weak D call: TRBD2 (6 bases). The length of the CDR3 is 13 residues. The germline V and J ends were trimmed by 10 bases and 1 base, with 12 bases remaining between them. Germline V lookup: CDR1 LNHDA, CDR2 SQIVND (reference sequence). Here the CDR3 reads CATGSRRTDTQYF. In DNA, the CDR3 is TGTGCCACCGGGAGTAGACGCACAGATACGCAGTATTTT. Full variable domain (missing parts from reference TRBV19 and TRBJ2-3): DGGITQSPKYLFRKEGQNVTLSCEQNLNHDAMYWYRQDPGQGLRLIYYSQIVNDFQKGDIAEGYSVSREKKESFPLTVTSAQKNPTAFYLCATGSRRTDTQYFGPGTRLTVL.

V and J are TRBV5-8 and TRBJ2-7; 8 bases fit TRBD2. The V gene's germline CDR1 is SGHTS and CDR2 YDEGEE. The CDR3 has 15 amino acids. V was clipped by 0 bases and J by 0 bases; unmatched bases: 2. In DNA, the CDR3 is TGTGCCAGCAGCTTGGCTGCGGGGGGCTCCTACGAGCAGTACTTC. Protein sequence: CASSLAAGGSYEQYF.

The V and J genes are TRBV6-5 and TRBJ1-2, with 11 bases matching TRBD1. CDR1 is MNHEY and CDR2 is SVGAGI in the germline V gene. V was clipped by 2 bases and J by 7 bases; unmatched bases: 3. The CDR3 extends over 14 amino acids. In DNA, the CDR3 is TGTGCCAGCAGTTACAAGGGGACAGGGGGTGGCTACACCTTC. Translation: CASSYKGTGGGYTF.

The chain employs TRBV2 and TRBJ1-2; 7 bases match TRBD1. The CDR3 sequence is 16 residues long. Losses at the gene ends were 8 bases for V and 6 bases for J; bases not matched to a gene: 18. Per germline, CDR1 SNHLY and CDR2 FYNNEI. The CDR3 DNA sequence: TGTGCCAGCCCAATCGGAGGGGGCCTTACATTGGATGGCTACACCTTC. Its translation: CASPIGGGLTLDGYTF. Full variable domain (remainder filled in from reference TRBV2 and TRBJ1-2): EPEVTQTPSHQVTQMGQEVILRCVPISNHLYFYWYRQILGQKVEFLVSFYNNEISEKSEIFDDQFSVERPDGSNFTLKIRSTKLEDSAMYFCASPIGGGLTLDGYTFGSGTRLTVV.

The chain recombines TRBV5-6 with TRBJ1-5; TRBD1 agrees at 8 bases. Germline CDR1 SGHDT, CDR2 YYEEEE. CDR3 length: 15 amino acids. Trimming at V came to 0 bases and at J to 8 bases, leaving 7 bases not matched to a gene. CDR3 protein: CASSLGTGRGKPQHF. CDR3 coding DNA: TGTGCCAGCAGCTTGGGGACAGGGCGGGGTAAGCCCCAGCATTTT.

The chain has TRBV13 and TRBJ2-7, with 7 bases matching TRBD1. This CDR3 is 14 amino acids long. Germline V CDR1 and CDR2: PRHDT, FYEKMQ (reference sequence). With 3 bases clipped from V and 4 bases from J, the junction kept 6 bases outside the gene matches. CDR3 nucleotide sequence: TGTGCCAGCAGCTTCCCCGGGACAGCATACGAGCAGTACTTC. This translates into CASSFPGTAYEQYF.

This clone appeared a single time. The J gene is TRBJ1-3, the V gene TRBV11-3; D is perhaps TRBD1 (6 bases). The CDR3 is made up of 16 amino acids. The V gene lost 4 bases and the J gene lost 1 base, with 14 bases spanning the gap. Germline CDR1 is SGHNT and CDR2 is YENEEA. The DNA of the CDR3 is TGTGCCAGCAGCTGGGCCGGGACAACTTCTGGAAACACCATATATTTT. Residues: CASSWAGTTSGNTIYF.

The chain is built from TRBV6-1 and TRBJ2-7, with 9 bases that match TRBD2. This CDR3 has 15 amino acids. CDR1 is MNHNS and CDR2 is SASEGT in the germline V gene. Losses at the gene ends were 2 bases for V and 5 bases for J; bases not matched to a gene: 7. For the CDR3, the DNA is TGTGCCAGCAGTGAAATAGCGGGAGTCTGGGACGAGCAGTACTTC. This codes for CASSEIAGVWDEQYF.

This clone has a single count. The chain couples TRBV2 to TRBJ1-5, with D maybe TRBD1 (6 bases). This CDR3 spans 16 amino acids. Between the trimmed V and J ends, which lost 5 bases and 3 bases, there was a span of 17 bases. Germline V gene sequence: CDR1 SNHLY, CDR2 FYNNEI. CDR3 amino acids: CASSTQDSWANQPQHF. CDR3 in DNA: TGTGCCAGCAGTACCCAGGACAGCTGGGCCAATCAGCCCCAGCATTTT.

The CDR3: CASSSSGLLNYGYTF. In DNA, the CDR3 is TGTGCCAGCAGTTCTTCCGGACTGCTTAACTATGGCTACACCTTC. The chain links TRBV6-6 to TRBJ1-2; no reliable D call. V lost 4 bases and J 1 base, leaving 13 bases between the germline ends. This CDR3 is 15 amino acids long. CDR1 MNHNY and CDR2 SVGAGI come from the germline V gene (reference sequence).

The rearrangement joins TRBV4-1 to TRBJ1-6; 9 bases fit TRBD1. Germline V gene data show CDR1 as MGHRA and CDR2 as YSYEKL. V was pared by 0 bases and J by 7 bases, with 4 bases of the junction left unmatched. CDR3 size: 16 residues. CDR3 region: CASSQEKGTGNSPLHF. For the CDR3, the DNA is TGCGCCAGCAGCCAAGAGAAAGGGACAGGGAATTCACCCCTCCACTTT.

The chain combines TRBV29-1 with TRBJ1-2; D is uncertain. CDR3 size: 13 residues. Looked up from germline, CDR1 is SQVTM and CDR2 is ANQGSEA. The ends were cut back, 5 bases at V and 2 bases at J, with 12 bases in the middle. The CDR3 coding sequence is TGCAGCGTTCCGACGGACTACAACTATGGCTACACCTTC. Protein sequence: CSVPTDYNYGYTF.

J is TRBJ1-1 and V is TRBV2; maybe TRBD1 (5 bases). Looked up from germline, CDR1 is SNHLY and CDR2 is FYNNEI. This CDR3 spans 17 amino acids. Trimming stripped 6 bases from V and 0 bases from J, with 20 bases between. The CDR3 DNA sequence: TGTGCCAGCAGCGAGGGGAGGGCATTCGCCATGAACACTGAAGCTTTCTTT. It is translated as CASSEGRAFAMNTEAFF.

The CDR3 sequence is CASTIGGKGRETQYF. CDR3 nucleotide sequence: TGTGCCAGCACCATAGGCGGGAAGGGCCGAGAGACCCAGTACTTC. V and J are TRBV28 and TRBJ2-5; possible D gene TRBD2, 6 bases. Trimming took off 7 bases at V and 4 bases at J, with 19 bases between the two ends. The CDR3 is made up of 15 amino acids. Germline assignment: CDR1 MDHEN and CDR2 SYDVKM. The whole variable domain, remainder taken from reference TRBV28 and TRBJ2-5, is DVKVTQSSRYLVKRTGEKVFLECVQDMDHENMFWYRQDPGLGLRLIYFSYDVKMKEKGDIPEGYSVSREKKERFSLILESASTNQTSMYLCASTIGGKGRETQYFGPGTRLLVL.